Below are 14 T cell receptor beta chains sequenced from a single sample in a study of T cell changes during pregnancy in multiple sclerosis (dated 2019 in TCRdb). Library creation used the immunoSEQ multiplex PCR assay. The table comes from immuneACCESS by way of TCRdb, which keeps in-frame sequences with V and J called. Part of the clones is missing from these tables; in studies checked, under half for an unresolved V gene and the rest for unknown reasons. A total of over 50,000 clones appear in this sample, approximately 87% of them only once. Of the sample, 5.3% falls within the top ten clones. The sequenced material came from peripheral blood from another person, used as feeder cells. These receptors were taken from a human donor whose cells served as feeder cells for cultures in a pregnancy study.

CDR3 loop: CASSPQGGGGLDEQFF. CDR3 DNA: TGTGCCAGCAGCCCGCAAGGTGGGGGAGGGTTAGATGAGCAGTTCTTC. The chain employs TRBV4-2 and TRBJ2-1; 7 bases map to TRBD2. The J segment lost 8 bases and the V segment lost 4 bases, leaving 14 bases of the junction unmatched. This CDR3 has 16 amino acids. Germline lookup yields CDR1 LGHNA and CDR2 YNFKEQ.

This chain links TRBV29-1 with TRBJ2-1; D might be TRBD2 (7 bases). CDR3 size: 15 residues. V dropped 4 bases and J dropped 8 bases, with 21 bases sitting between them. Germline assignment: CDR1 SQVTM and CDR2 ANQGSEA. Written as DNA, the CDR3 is TGCAGCGTTGCCCGGGAGGAGGGGAAGGGGGATGAGCAGTTCTTC. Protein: CSVAREEGKGDEQFF.

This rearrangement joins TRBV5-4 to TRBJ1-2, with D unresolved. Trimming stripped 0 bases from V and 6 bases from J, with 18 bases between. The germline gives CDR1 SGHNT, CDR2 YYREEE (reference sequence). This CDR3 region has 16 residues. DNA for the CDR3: TGTGCCAGCAGCTTGGGGGCAGGAACCTTATCGGATGGCTACACCTTC. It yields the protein CASSLGAGTLSDGYTF.

The CDR3 here is CASSYEGSSSYNEQFF. The DNA for the CDR3 is TGTGCCAGCAGTTACGAGGGGTCGAGCTCCTACAATGAGCAGTTCTTC. J is TRBJ2-1 and V is TRBV6-5; TRBD1 or TRBD2 may be the D gene (5 bases each). Looked up from germline, CDR1 is MNHEY and CDR2 is SVGAGI. V was shortened by 2 bases and J by 0 bases, with 11 bases between the two germline ends. The CDR3 length is 16 residues.

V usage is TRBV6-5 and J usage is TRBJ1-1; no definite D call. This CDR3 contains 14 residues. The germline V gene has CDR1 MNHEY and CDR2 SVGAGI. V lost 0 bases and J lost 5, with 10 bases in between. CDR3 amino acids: CASSYSIRWTEAFF. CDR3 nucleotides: TGTGCCAGCAGTTACTCGATTAGGTGGACTGAAGCTTTCTTT.

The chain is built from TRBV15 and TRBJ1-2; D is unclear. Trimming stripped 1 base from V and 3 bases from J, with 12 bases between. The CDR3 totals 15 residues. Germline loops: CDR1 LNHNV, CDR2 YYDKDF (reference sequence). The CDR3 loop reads CATSRVLGADYGYTF. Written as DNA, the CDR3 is TGTGCCACCAGCAGAGTGTTGGGCGCGGACTATGGCTACACCTTC.

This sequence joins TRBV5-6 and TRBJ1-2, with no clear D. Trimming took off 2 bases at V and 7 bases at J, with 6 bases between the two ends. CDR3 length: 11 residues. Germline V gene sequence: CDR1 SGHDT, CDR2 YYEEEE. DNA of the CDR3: TGTGCCAGCAGCTTAGATCTTGGCTACACCTTC. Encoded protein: CASSLDLGYTF.

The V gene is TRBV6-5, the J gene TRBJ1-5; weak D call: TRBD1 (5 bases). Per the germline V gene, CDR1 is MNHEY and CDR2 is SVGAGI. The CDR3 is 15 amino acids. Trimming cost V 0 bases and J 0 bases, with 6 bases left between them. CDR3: CASSYSGASNQPQHF. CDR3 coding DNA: TGTGCCAGCAGTTACTCCGGGGCTAGCAATCAGCCCCAGCATTTT.

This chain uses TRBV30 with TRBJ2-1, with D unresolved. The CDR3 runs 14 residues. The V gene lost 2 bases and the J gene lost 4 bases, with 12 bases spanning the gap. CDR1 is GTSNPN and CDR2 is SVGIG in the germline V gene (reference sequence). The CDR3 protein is CAWSLTGPYNEQFF. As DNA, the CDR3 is TGTGCCTGGAGTTTAACGGGCCCATACAATGAGCAGTTCTTC. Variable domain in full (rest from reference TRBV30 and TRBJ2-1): SQTIHQWPATLVQPVGSPLSLECTVEGTSNPNLYWYRQAAGRGLQLLFYSVGIGQISSEVPQNLSASRPQDRQFILSSKKLLLSDSGFYLCAWSLTGPYNEQFFGPGTRLTVL.

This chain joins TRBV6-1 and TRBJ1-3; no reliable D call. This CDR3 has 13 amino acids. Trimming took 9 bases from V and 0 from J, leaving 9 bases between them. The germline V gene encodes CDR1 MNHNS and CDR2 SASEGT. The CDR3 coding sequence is TGTGCCAGTCGGAAGGGCTCTGGAAACACCATATATTTT. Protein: CASRKGSGNTIYF.

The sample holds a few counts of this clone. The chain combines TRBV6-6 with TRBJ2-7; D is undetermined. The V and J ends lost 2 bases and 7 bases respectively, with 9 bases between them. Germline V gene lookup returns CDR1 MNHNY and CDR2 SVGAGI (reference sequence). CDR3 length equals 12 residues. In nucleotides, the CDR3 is TGTGCCAGCAGTTACGATTTAGGGGAGCAGTACTTC. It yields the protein CASSYDLGEQYF.

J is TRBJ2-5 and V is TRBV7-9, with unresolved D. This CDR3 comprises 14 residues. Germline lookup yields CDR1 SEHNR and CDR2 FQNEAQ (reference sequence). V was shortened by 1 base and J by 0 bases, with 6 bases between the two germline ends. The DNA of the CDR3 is TGTGCCAGCAGCTTAGGTCCGAACCAAGAGACCCAGTACTTC. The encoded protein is CASSLGPNQETQYF.

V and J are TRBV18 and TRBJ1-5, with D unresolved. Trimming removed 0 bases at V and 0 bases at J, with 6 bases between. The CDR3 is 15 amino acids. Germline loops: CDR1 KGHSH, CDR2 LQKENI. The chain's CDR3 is CASSPPSSSNQPQHF. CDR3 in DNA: TGTGCCAGCTCACCACCTAGCAGTAGCAATCAGCCCCAGCATTTT. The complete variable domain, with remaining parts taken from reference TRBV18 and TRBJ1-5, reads NAGVMQNPRHLVRRRGQEARLRCSPMKGHSHVYWYRQLPEEGLKFMVYLQKENIIDESGMPKERFSAEFPKEGPSILRIQQVVRGDSAAYFCASSPPSSSNQPQHFGDGTRLSIL.

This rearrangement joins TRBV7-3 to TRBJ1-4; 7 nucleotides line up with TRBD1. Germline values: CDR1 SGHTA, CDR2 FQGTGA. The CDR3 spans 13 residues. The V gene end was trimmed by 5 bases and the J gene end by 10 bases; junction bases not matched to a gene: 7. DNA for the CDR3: TGTGCCAGCAGCAGGGACAGTATGGGAAAACTGTTTTTT. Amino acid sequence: CASSRDSMGKLFF.